This TCR beta chain was sequenced during a study of brain T cells in children with intractable seizures. V was trimmed by 2 bases and J by 5 bases, leaving 6 bases between them. Germline V gene lookup returns CDR1 MNHEY and CDR2 SVGAGI. The CDR3 totals 12 residues. Sequenced by immunoSEQ multiplex PCR; TCRdb stores in-frame clones only, minus some. The sample holds under 150,000 clones, approximately 94% seen once. The V call is TRBV6-5, the J call TRBJ1-2; a weak D match, TRBD1 (6 bases). Material: peripheral blood, obtained at surgery. The clonotype originates from a boy less than two years old with hemimegalencephaly and intractable seizures. In DNA, the CDR3 is TGTGCCAGCAGTTACAGGGGGTATGGCTACACCTTC. This codes for CASSYRGYGYTF.